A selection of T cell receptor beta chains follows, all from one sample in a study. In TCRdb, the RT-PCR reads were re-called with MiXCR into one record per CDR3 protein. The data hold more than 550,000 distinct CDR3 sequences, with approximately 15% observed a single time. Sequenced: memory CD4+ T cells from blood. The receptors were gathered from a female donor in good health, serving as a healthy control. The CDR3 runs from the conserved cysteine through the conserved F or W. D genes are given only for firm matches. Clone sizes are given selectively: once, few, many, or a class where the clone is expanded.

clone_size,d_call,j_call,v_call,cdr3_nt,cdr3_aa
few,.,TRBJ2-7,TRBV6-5,TGTGCCAGCAGTTCACCTCCGTTTGGGGGGACAGCGAGCGAGCAGTACTTC,CASSSPPFGGTASEQYF
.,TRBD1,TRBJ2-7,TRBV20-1,TGCAGTGCTAATCAGGGGGCGGCCTACGAGCAGTACTTC,CSANQGAAYEQYF
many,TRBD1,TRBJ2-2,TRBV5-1,TGCGCCAGCAGCTTGGACAGGGGGAACACCGGGGAGCTGTTTTTT,CASSLDRGNTGELFF
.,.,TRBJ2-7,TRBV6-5,TGTGCCAGCAGCCCCGACACCTTACAGGGTAGAAGGGACTTC,CASSPDTLQGRRDF
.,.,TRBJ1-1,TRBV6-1,TGTGCCAGCAGTAAGGACGGATTCACTGAAGCTTTCTTT,CASSKDGFTEAFF
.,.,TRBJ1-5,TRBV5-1,TGCGCCAGCAGCCAAGACGGTTATAGCAATCAGCCCCAGCATTTT,CASSQDGYSNQPQHF
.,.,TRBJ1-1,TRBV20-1,TGCAATGCTGGAGACAGCACTGAAGCTTTCTTT,CNAGDSTEAFF
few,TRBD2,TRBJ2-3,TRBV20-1,TGCAGTGCTGTAGGGACTAGCGGGGAGGGTGTCACAGATACGCAGTATTTT,CSAVGTSGEGVTDTQYF
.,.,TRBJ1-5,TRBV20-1,TGCAGTGCCAAAAGGACACTTAGCAATCAGCCCCAGCATTTT,CSAKRTLSNQPQHF
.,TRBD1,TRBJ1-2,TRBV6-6,TGTGCCAGCACCAGAGGGACAGGGGGCGCTGACTATGGCTACACCTTC,CASTRGTGGADYGYTF
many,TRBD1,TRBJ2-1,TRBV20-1,TGCAGTGCTAGAGGGACAGGTGAGCAGTTCTTC,CSARGTGEQFF
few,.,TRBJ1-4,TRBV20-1,TGCAGTGTCCCTCGGGGGAATGAAAGACTGTTTTTT,CSVPRGNERLFF
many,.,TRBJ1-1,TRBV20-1,TGCAGTGCTAGAGATGCAGGGTTCGCTGAAGCTTTCTTT,CSARDAGFAEAFF
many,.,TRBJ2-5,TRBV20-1,TGCAGTGCTAGTGCCCAGTTAGAGACCCAGTACTTC,CSASAQLETQYF
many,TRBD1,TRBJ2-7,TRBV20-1,TGCAGTGCGAACCGGGACAGGAGCTCCTACGAGCAGTACTTC,CSANRDRSSYEQYF
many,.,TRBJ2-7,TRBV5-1,TGCGCCAGCAGGCCCCTGACAGGGGAGGGAGGAGAGCAGTACTTC,CASRPLTGEGGEQYF
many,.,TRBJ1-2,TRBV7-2,TGTGCCAGCAGCTTTACTAGCGGAAATAACTATGGCTACACCTTC,CASSFTSGNNYGYTF
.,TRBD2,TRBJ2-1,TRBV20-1,TGCAGTGCTAGTTCTAGCGGGAGCTCCTACAATGAGCAGTTCTTC,CSASSSGSSYNEQFF
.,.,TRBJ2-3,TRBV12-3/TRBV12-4,TGTGCCAGCAGTATACTAGAAACGGTCACAGATACGCAGTATTTT,CASSILETVTDTQYF
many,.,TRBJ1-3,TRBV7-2,TGTGCCAGCAGGGCCTCGCCCCACTCTGGAAACACCATATATTTT,CASRASPHSGNTIYF
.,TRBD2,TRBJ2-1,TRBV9,TGTGCCAGCAGCCTAGGGTCTAGCGGGGGGAGCTCCTACAATGAGCAGTTCTTC,CASSLGSSGGSSYNEQFF
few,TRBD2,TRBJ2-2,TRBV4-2,TGTGCCAGCAGTCGGACTAGCGGGGGCGGTGGGGAGCTGTTTTTT,CASSRTSGGGGELFF
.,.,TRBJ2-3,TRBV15,TGTGCCACCAGCAGAGTTATAGCAGATACGCAGTATTTT,CATSRVIADTQYF
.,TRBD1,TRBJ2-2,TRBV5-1,TGCGCCAGCAGCTTGGTGGGACAGGGGAACACCGGGGAGCTGTTTTTT,CASSLVGQGNTGELFF
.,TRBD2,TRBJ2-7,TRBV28,TGTGCCAGCAGCAAGGGCGGGGGGCTTAGCTCCTACGAGCAGTACTTC,CASSKGGGLSSYEQYF
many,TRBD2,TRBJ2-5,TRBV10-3,TGTGCCATCGGGACTAGCGGACAAGAGACCCAGTACTTC,CAIGTSGQETQYF
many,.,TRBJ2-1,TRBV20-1,TGCAGTGCTTCCCAAGACAGCTACAATGAGCAGTTCTTC,CSASQDSYNEQFF
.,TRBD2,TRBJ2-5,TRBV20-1,TGCAGTGCCAAGCATGGGGGGGGGGAGGAAGAGACCCAGTACTTC,CSAKHGGGEEETQYF
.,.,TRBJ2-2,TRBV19,TGTGCCAGTAGTATACAGGGCACCGGGGAGCTGTTTTTT,CASSIQGTGELFF
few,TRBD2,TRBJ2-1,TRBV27,TGTGCCAGCAGTGGTACTAGCGGGAGTACCAATGAGCAGTTCTTC,CASSGTSGSTNEQFF
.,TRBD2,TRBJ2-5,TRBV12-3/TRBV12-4,TGTGCCAGCAGTTTCTTAGCGGGATTGGAGACCCAGTACTTC,CASSFLAGLETQYF
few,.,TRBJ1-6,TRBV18,TGTGCCAGCTCACCAATCGTGAGGGGCGGGGAAGGCGGCCTGAATTCACCCCTCCACTTT,CASSPIVRGGEGGLNSPLHF
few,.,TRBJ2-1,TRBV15,TGTGCCACCAGCAGATTTCGAGTGGACCACTGGAATGAGCAGTTCTTC,CATSRFRVDHWNEQFF
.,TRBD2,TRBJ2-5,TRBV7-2,TGTGCCAGCAGCTTGGCCGGGGGGTGGCTGGAGACCCAGTACTTC,CASSLAGGWLETQYF
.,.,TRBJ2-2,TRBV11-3,TGTGCCAGCAGCTCCTCAGGGTTACATACCGGGGAGCTGTTTTTT,CASSSSGLHTGELFF
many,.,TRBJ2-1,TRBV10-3,TGTGCCGCCGCCCGACTCGGGAATGAGCAGTTCTTC,CAAARLGNEQFF
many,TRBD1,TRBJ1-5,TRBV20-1,TGCAGTGCGCCGAAGACAGGGATTGGCAATCAGCCCCAGCATTTT,CSAPKTGIGNQPQHF
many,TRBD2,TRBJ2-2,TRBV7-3,TGTGCCAGCAGCTACGCGGGAGTGAGGACCGGGGAGCTGTTTTTT,CASSYAGVRTGELFF
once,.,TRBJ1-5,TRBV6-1,TGTGCCAGCAGGGGAGCTAATCAGCCCCAGCATTTT,CASRGANQPQHF
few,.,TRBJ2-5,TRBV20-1,TGCAGTGCTGACCCCTTCCAAGAGACCCAGTACTTC,CSADPFQETQYF
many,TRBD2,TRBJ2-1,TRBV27,TGTGCCAGCAGTAGACTAGCGGCAAATGAGCAGTTCTTC,CASSRLAANEQFF
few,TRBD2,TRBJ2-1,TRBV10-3,TGTGCCATCAGTGAGTCGGTTGGTAAACTAGCGGACAATGAGCAGTTCTTC,CAISESVGKLADNEQFF
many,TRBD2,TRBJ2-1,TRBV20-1,TGCAGTGCCCCAGGGGCGGGGGGGAAGAATGAGCAGTTCTTC,CSAPGAGGKNEQFF
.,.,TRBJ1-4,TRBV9,TGTGCCAGCAGCGTACAACAGGGAGCAACTAATGAAAAACTGTTTTTT,CASSVQQGATNEKLFF
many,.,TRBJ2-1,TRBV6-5,TGTGCCAGCAGCTCCCCCCAACGGAGCGCCTACAATGAGCAGTTCTTC,CASSSPQRSAYNEQFF
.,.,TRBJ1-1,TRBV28,TGTGCCAGCAGTCCCTATGAGGGGGGAACTGAAGCTTTCTTT,CASSPYEGGTEAFF
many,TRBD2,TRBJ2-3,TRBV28,TGTGCCAGCAGTTCCTTTGCGGGAGGTCTTGATACGCAGTATTTT,CASSSFAGGLDTQYF
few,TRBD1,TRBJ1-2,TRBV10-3,TGTGCCATCAGTGATTCCTTGGACAGGGGGCGCGGCTATGGCTACACCTTC,CAISDSLDRGRGYGYTF
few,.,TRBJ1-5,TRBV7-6,TGTGCCAGCAGCTTAGGTACCTTTGGTCAGCCCCAGCATTTT,CASSLGTFGQPQHF
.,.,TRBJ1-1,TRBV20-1,TGCAGTGCTAACCCCATGAACACTGAAGCTTTCTTT,CSANPMNTEAFF
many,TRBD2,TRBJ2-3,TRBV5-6,TGTGCCAGCAGCTCCACCGGATTAGCGGGAGATACGCAGTATTTT,CASSSTGLAGDTQYF
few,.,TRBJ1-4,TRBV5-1,TGCGCCAGCAGCTCGGGGACCGCCGCCAATGAAAAACTGTTTTTT,CASSSGTAANEKLFF
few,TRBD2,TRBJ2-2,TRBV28,TGTGCCAGTCGGGGGGGCCTCGACGGGGAGCTGTTTTTT,CASRGGLDGELFF
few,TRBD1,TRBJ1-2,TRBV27,TGTGCCAGCTCAAACCGGGACAGGGCGAAAGGCTACACCTTC,CASSNRDRAKGYTF